The 16 T cell receptor beta chains reported below all come from one sample, sequenced in a study of shared clonotypes between healthy human individuals. TCRdb's table, derived via immunoSEQ multiplex PCR, lists solely in-frame clones and lacks some. Among around 2,000,000 clones listed, 95% were seen once. Sequencing was done on a sample of naive CD4+ T cells sorted from blood. The subset was: CD45RA+ positively selected. Every receptor here comes from a man aged 18 to 30 in good health.

In the case of this clone: The junction differs from germline at one of its ends, possibly a read error. The V and J genes are TRBV4-1 and TRBJ2-3, with D uncertain. CDR3 size: 15 residues. Germline lookup yields CDR1 MGHRA and CDR2 YSYEKL. The CDR3 DNA follows: TGCGCCACCAGCGACCCGGTGGGCCCTACAGATACGCAGTATTTT. The encoded protein is CATSDPVGPTDTQYF.

The chain employs TRBV11-2 and TRBJ1-5, with D hard to call. The V gene's germline CDR1 is SGHAT and CDR2 FQNNGV. The CDR3 consists of 15 residues. The V gene lost 0 bases and the J gene lost 5 bases, with 11 bases spanning the gap. CDR3 in DNA: TGTGCCAGCAGCTTAGATGGACGGGCGGATCAGCCCCAGCATTTT. It is translated as CASSLDGRADQPQHF.

This chain links TRBV5-1 with TRBJ2-3; a possible D gene is TRBD2 (6 bases). V lost 0 bases to trimming and J lost 2 bases, with 13 bases between them. From germline, CDR1 is SGHRS and CDR2 YFSETQ. The CDR3 runs to 16 residues. The CDR3 nucleotides read TGCGCCAGCAGCTTGGGGACGGGAGTTAACACAGATACGCAGTATTTT. This gives the protein CASSLGTGVNTDTQYF.

The chain recombines TRBV10-3 with TRBJ2-5, with D perhaps matching TRBD2 (5 bases). The V and J ends lost 3 bases and 5 bases respectively, with 10 bases between them. The CDR3 extends over 13 amino acids. CDR1 is ENHRY, CDR2 SYGVKD, per germline. As DNA, the CDR3 is TGTGCCATCAGTGACGGGAATCGGGAGACCCAGTACTTC. It translates to CAISDGNRETQYF.

Remarks on this clone: This may arise from a read error, as a much more abundant clone is one base away. V is TRBV5-6 and J is TRBJ2-7, with D tentatively TRBD1 or TRBD2 (6 bases each). CDR1 SGHDT and CDR2 YYEEEE come from the germline V gene. The CDR3 contains 13 residues. Trimming removed 4 bases from V and 3 bases from J, with 11 bases in between. CDR3 coding DNA: TGTGCCAGCAGCGGGGGGCGCGACTACGAGCAGTACTTC. Protein: CASSGGRDYEQYF.

V is TRBV15 and J is TRBJ1-1; D is undetermined. Trimming took 0 bases from V and 8 from J, leaving 10 bases between them. This CDR3 is 13 amino acids long. The V gene's germline CDR1 is LNHNV and CDR2 YYDKDF (reference sequence). CDR3 coding DNA: TGTGCCACCAGCAGAGATCGGGTAACGGAAGCTTTCTTT. This sequence encodes CATSRDRVTEAFF.

This chain links TRBV10-3 with TRBJ2-1; tentative D call: TRBD2 (6 bases). Trimming left V 3 bases short and J 10 bases short, with 10 bases between. Germline V CDR1 and CDR2: ENHRY, SYGVKD. The CDR3 totals 12 residues. CDR3 bases: TGTGCCATCAGTGATCGGCTAGCGGAGCAGTTCTTC. Translated, it gives CAISDRLAEQFF.

The V and J genes are TRBV9 and TRBJ2-3; 7 positions match TRBD2. With 4 bases clipped from V and 4 bases from J, the junction kept 18 bases outside the gene matches. This CDR3 has 18 residues. The V gene's germline CDR1 is SGDLS and CDR2 YYNGEE. In nucleotides, the CDR3 is TGTGCCAGCAGCCCCCGGTCGACCTCAAGCGGGGTCCCAGATACGCAGTATTTT. The encoded protein is CASSPRSTSSGVPDTQYF. Full variable domain (missing parts from reference TRBV9 and TRBJ2-3): DSGVTQTPKHLITATGQRVTLRCSPRSGDLSVYWYQQSLDQGLQFLIQYYNGEERAKGNILERFSAQQFPDLHSELNLSSLELGDSALYFCASSPRSTSSGVPDTQYFGPGTRLTVL.

The V gene is TRBV6-6, the J gene TRBJ1-6; 9 bases agree with TRBD1. Losses at the gene ends were 6 bases for V and 7 bases for J; bases not matched to a gene: 4. Germline lookup yields CDR1 MNHNY and CDR2 SVGAGI (reference sequence). The CDR3 sequence is 14 residues long. The CDR3 DNA reads TGTGCCAGCAGGGACAGGGGTGAAAATTCACCCCTCCACTTT. It specifies CASRDRGENSPLHF.

The CDR3 sequence: CASSRRISYNEQFF. CDR3 bases: TGTGCCAGCAGTCGGCGTATCTCCTACAATGAGCAGTTCTTC. The V call is TRBV6-5, the J call TRBJ2-1; no definite D call. Trimming took off 5 bases at V and 0 bases at J, with 8 bases between the two ends. Germline CDR1 reads MNHEY; CDR2 reads SVGAGI. The CDR3 totals 14 residues.

The chain has TRBV7-3 and TRBJ2-2; D not certain. Germline V gives CDR1 SGHTA, CDR2 FQGTGA. The CDR3 has 13 amino acids. V lost 6 bases and J lost 5, with 10 bases in between. The DNA of the CDR3 is TGTGCCAGCAGTTATTTACAGACCGGGGAGCTGTTTTTT. Its translation is CASSYLQTGELFF.

The chain has TRBV7-9 and TRBJ2-2; TRBD1 matches at 8 bases. Looked up from germline, CDR1 is SEHNR and CDR2 is FQNEAQ (reference sequence). The CDR3 sequence is 13 residues long. V trimming: 4 bases; J trimming: 6 bases; junction bases outside the gene matches: 1. Here the CDR3 DNA reads TGTGCCAGCAGCTCACAGGGGGCCGGGGAGCTGTTTTTT. It codes for CASSSQGAGELFF.

As regards this clone: This CDR3 is also generated by other DNA sequences in the sample. The gene calls are TRBV6-5 and TRBJ1-2; 9 bases line up with TRBD1. V shed 4 bases and J 1 base; nucleotides not matched to a gene: 1. This CDR3 contains 14 residues. In germline, CDR1 is MNHEY, CDR2 SVGAGI. For the CDR3, the DNA is TGTGCCAGCAGTTCGACAGGGGGTAACTATGGCTACACCTTC. It specifies CASSSTGGNYGYTF.

The chain uses TRBV9 and TRBJ2-6, with D hard to call. The V end was cut by 3 bases, the J end by 0 bases, with 22 bases between. Germline V gene sequence: CDR1 SGDLS, CDR2 YYNGEE. The length of the CDR3 is 20 residues. The CDR3 protein is CASSAEDVGSTRSGANVLTF. CDR3 coding DNA: TGTGCCAGCAGCGCCGAAGATGTGGGGTCTACTCGCTCTGGGGCCAACGTCCTGACTTTC.

This clone was observed a single time. The chain joins TRBV11-2 to TRBJ1-6, with D unresolved. Looked up from germline, CDR1 is SGHAT and CDR2 is FQNNGV. V was trimmed by 1 base and J by 7 bases, leaving 5 bases between them. The CDR3 loop spans 13 amino acids. CDR3 amino acids: CASSLGANSPLHF. The CDR3 DNA reads as TGTGCCAGCAGCTTAGGTGCAAATTCACCCCTCCACTTT.

This clone was recorded once. CDR3 in amino acids: CASSEGLAGYNEQFF. Written as DNA, the CDR3 is TGCGCCAGCAGTGAAGGACTAGCGGGCTACAATGAGCAGTTCTTC. V is TRBV10-2 and J is TRBJ2-1, with 11 bases that match TRBD2. This CDR3 has 15 amino acids. With V trimmed by 3 bases and J by 3 bases, 1 base remained unmatched. CDR1 and CDR2 from the germline V gene are WSHSY and SAAADI.